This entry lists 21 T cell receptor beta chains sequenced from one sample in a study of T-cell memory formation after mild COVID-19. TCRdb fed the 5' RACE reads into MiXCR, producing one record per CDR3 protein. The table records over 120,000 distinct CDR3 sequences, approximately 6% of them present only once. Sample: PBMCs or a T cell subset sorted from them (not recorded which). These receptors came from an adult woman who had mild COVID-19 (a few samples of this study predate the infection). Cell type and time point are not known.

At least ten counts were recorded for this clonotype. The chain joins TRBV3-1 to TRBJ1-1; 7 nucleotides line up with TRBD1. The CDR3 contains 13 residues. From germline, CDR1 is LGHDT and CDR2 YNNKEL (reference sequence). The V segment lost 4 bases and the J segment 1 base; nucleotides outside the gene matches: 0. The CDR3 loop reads CASSPGGNTEAFF. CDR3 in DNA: TGTGCCAGCAGCCCAGGGGGGAACACTGAAGCTTTCTTT.

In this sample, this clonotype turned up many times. In DNA, the CDR3 is TGCGCCAGCAGCTTGCGCCTAGCGTCGACCGGGGAGCTGTTTTTT. The encoded protein is CASSLRLASTGELFF. The chain uses TRBV5-1 and TRBJ2-2, with a weak D call TRBD2 (6 bases). V was trimmed by 1 base and J by 5 bases, leaving 12 bases between them. The CDR3 is made up of 15 amino acids. In germline, CDR1 is SGHRS, CDR2 YFSETQ.

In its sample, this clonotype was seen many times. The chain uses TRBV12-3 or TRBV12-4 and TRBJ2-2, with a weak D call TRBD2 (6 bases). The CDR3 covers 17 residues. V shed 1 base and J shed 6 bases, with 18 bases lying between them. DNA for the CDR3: TGTGCCAGCAGTTTAGTTCTGGTTAGCGGATTCCCCGGGGAGCTGTTTTTT. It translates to CASSLVLVSGFPGELFF.

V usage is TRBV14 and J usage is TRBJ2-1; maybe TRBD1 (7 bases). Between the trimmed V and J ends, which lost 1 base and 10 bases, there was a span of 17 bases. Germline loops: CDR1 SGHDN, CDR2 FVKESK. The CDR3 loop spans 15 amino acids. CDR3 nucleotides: TGTGCCAGCAGCCAAGGGTTTGGAGGGGGCTGGGAGCAGTTCTTC. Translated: CASSQGFGGGWEQFF.

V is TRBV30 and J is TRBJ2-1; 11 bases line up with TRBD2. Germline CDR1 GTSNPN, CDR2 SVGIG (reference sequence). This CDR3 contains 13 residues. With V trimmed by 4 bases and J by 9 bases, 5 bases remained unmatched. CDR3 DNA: TGTGCCTGGAATTTCGGACTAGCGGGTGAGCAGTTCTTC. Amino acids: CAWNFGLAGEQFF. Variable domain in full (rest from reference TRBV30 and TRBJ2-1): SQTIHQWPATLVQPVGSPLSLECTVEGTSNPNLYWYRQAAGRGLQLLFYSVGIGQISSEVPQNLSASRPQDRQFILSSKKLLLSDSGFYLCAWNFGLAGEQFFGPGTRLTVL.

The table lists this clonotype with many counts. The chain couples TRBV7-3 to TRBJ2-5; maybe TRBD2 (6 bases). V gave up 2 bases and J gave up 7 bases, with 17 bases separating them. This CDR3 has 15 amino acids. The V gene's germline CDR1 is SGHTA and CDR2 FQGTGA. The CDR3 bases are TGTGCCAGCAGCTTAGTTCCGGGAGTAGGCGGGACCCAGTACTTC. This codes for CASSLVPGVGGTQYF. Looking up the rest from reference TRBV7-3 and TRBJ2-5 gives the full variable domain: GAGVSQTPSNKVTEKGKYVELRCDPISGHTALYWYRQSLGQGPEFLIYFQGTGAADDSGLPNDRFFAVRPEGSVSTLKIQRTERGDSAVYLCASSLVPGVGGTQYFGPGTRLLVL.

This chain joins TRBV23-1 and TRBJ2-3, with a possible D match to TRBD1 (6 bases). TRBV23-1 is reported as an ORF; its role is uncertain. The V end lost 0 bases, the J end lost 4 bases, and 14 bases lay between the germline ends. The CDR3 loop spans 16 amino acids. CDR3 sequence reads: CASSQSPPGEADTQYF. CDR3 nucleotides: TGCGCCAGCAGTCAATCGCCCCCAGGGGAAGCAGATACGCAGTATTTT.

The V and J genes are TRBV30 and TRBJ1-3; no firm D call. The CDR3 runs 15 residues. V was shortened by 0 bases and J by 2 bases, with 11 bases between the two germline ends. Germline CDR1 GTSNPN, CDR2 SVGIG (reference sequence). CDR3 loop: CAWSVRGNPGNTIYF. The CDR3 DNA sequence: TGTGCCTGGAGTGTAAGAGGGAATCCTGGAAACACCATATATTTT.

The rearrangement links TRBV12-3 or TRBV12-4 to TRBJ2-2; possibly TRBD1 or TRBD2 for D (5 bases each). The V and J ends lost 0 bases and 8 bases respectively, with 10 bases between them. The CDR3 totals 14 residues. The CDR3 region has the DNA TGTGCCAGCAGTTTAGCCCAAGAGGGGGGGGAGCTGTTTTTT. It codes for CASSLAQEGGELFF.

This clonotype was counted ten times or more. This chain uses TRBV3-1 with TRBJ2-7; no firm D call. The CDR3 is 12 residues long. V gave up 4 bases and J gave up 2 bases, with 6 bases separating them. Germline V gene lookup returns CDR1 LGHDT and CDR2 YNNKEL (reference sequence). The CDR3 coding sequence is TGTGCCAGCAGCCCCGGTACCTACGAGCAGTACTTC. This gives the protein CASSPGTYEQYF.

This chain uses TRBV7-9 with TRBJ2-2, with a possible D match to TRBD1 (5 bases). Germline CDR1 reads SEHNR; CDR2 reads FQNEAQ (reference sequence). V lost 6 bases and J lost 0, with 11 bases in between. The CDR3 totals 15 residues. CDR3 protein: CASRMGLANTGELFF. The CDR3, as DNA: TGTGCCAGCAGAATGGGGCTAGCGAACACCGGGGAGCTGTTTTTT. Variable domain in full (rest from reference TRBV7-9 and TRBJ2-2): DTGVSQNPRHKITKRGQNVTFRCDPISEHNRLYWYRQTLGQGPEFLTYFQNEAQLEKSRLLSDRFSAERPKGSFSTLEIQRTEQGDSAMYLCASRMGLANTGELFFGEGSRLTVL.

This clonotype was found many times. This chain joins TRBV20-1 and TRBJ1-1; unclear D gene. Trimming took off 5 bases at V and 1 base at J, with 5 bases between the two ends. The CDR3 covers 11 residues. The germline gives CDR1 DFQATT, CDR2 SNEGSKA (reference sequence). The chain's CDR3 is CSASGNTEAFF. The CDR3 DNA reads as TGCAGTGCTTCCGGGAACACTGAAGCTTTCTTT.

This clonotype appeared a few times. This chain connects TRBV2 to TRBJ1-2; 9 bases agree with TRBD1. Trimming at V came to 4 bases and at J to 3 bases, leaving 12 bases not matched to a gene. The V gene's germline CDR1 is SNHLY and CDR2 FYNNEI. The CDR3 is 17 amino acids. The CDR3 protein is CASSVPGQGEPYYGYTF. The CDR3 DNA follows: TGTGCCAGCAGTGTGCCGGGACAGGGCGAGCCTTACTATGGCTACACCTTC.

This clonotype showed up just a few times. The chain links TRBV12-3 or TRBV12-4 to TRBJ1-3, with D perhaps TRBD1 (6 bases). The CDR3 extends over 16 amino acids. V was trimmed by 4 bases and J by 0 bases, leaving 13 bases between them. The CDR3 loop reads CASSYNRDNSGNTIYF. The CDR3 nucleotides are TGTGCCAGCAGTTATAACCGGGACAACTCTGGAAACACCATATATTTT.

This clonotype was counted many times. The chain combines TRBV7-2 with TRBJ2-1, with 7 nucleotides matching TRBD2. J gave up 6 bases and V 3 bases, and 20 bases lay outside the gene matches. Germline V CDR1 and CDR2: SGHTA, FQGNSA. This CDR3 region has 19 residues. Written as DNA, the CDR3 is TGTGCCAGCAGCTTTGAACCCTGGAAGGCGCGGGGGAGAGGCAATGAGCAGTTCTTC. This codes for CASSFEPWKARGRGNEQFF.

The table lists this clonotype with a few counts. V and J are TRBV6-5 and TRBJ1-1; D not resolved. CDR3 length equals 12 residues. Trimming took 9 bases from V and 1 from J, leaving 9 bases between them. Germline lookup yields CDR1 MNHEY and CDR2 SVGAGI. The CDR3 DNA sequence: TGTGCCAGTTCGCACAGGAACACTGAAGCTTTCTTT. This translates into CASSHRNTEAFF.

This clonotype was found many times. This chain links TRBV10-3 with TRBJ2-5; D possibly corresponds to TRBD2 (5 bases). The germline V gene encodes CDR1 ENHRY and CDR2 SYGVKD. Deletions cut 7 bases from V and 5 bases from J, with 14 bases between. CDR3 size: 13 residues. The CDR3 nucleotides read TGTGCCATCACTGGAGGCCCTGGGGAGACCCAGTACTTC. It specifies CAITGGPGETQYF.

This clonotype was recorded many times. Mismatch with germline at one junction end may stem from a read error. This chain's CDR3 is CATSSGRGHYNEQFF. Here the CDR3 DNA reads TGCGCCACCAGCTCTGGGCGGGGGCACTACAATGAGCAGTTCTTC. This chain links TRBV5-1 with TRBJ2-1; perhaps TRBD2 as D (7 bases). This CDR3 has 15 amino acids. Germline V gene sequence: CDR1 SGHRS, CDR2 YFSETQ.

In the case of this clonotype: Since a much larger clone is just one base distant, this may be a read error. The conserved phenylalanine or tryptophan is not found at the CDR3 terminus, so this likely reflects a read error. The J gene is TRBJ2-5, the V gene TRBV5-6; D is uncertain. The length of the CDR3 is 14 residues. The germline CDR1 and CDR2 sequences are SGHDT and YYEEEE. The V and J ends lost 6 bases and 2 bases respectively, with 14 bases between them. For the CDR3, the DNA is TGTGCCAGCACCCTGCAGGCCCATCAAGAGACCCAGTACTTA. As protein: CASTLQAHQETQYL.

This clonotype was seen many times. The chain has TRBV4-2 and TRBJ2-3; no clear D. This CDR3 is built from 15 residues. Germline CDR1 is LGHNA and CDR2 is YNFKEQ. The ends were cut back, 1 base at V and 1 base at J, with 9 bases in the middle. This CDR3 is CASSQVYRGTDTQYF. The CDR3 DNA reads TGTGCCAGCAGCCAAGTGTATAGGGGCACAGATACGCAGTATTTT.

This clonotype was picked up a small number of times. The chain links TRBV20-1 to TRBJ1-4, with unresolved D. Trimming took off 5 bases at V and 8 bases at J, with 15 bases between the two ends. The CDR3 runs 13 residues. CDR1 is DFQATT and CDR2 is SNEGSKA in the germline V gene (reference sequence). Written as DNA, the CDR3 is TGCAGTGCTGGAAAGGTCGTTCAGGAAAAACTGTTTTTT. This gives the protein CSAGKVVQEKLFF.